Listed below are T cell receptor beta chains from one sample, sequenced in a study of blood T cell repertoires in COVID-19. Sequencing was performed with immunoSEQ multiplex PCR; in TCRdb, only in-frame clones are kept and a portion is missing. This sample has around 250,000 clones; roughly 80% occur once, and the top ten carry about 5%. Sample: PBMCs or T cells enriched from blood (not recorded which). The receptors originated from a man aged 35-49 years who had been exposed to COVID-19. The CDR3 runs from the conserved cysteine through the conserved F or W. A D gene is named only where the DNA matches it firmly. Clone size appears in some rows only: once, few, many, or a class for an expanded clone.

j_gene	v_gene	abundance	len	d_gene	CDR3nt	CDR3aa
TRBJ2-7	TRBV5-1	-	13	TRBD1	TGCGCCAGCAGCTCCGGGACAGGCTACGAGCAGTACTTC	CASSSGTGYEQYF
TRBJ2-7	TRBV6-2/TRBV6-3	few	16	-	TGTGCCAGCAGTTCCAGCGGGTCCGTCAAGGGGTACGAGCAGTACTTC	CASSSSGSVKGYEQYF
TRBJ2-3	TRBV11-1	-	16	-	TGTGCCAGCAGCGACCGCAGCGCTTCTAGCACAGATACGCAGTATTTT	CASSDRSASSTDTQYF
TRBJ1-5	TRBV19	-	19	-	TGTGCCAGTAGTCTGAGTCCCGGGACACACCGGACCACGAATCAGCCCCAGCATTTT	CASSLSPGTHRTTNQPQHF
TRBJ2-7	TRBV7-6	-	15	TRBD2	TGTGCCAGCAGCACCGGCGGGAGTGGCTCCTACGAGCAGTACTTC	CASSTGGSGSYEQYF
TRBJ1-2	TRBV3-1/TRBV3-2	-	13	TRBD1	TGTGCCAGCAGCCAGGGGACAGACTATGGCTACACCTTC	CASSQGTDYGYTF
TRBJ2-7	TRBV3-1/TRBV3-2	-	14	-	TGTGCCAGCAGCCAAGATCGCGGCCCCTACGAGCAGTACTTC	CASSQDRGPYEQYF
TRBJ2-3	TRBV5-1	-	16	TRBD2	TGCGCCAGCAGCCAACCGGCTAGCGGGTCCACAGATACGCAGTATTTT	CASSQPASGSTDTQYF
TRBJ1-5	TRBV19	-	18	TRBD1	TGTGCCAGTAGTATAGAGGCACAGGGGGTTTATAGCAATCAGCCCCAGCATTTT	CASSIEAQGVYSNQPQHF
TRBJ2-1	TRBV15	once	13	-	TGTGCCACCAGTCGGGGAGACAACAATGAGCAGTTCTTC	CATSRGDNNEQFF
TRBJ2-7	TRBV5-8	-	15	TRBD2	TGTGCCAGCAGCTTAGGTCCTAGCGGCAACTACGAGCAGTACTTC	CASSLGPSGNYEQYF
TRBJ2-5	TRBV5-6	once	13	-	TGTGCCAGCAGCTTCGCTAGGGGAGAGACCCAGTACTTC	CASSFARGETQYF
TRBJ1-6	TRBV6-4	-	15	TRBD1	TGTGCCAGCAGTCCTAGACAGGGGTATAATTCACCCCTCCACTTT	CASSPRQGYNSPLHF
TRBJ2-6	TRBV5-1	-	15	TRBD1	TGCGCCAGCAACCTCGACAGGGCTGGGGCCAACGTCCTGACTTTC	CASNLDRAGANVLTF
TRBJ1-4	TRBV3-1/TRBV3-2	few	15	TRBD1	TGTGCCAGCAGCCGCCGACAGGGAATGGGTGAAAAACTGTTTTTT	CASSRRQGMGEKLFF
TRBJ2-1	TRBV7-6	-	17	TRBD2	TGTGCCAGCAGCTTAGAGGCCAGCGGGGTGGTGGGGGATGAGCAGTTCTTC	CASSLEASGVVGDEQFF
TRBJ2-1	TRBV7-2	few	14	TRBD2	TGTGCCAGCAGCTTAGGGCTAGCGGGAAATGAGCAGTTCTTC	CASSLGLAGNEQFF